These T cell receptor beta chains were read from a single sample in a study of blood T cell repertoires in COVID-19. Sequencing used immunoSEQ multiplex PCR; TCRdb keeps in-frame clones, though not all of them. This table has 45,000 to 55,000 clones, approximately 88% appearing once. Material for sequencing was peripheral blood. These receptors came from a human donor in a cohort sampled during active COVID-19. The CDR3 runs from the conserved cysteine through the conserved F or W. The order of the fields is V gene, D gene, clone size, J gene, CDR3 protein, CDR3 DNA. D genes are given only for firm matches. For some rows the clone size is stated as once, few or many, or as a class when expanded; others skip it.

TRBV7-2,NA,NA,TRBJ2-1,CASSLFRVQGWQYNEQFF,TGTGCCAGCAGCTTATTCCGGGTACAGGGTTGGCAGTACAATGAGCAGTTCTTC
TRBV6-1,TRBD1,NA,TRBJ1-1,CASSESFGTGGTEAFF,TGTGCCAGCAGTGAAAGTTTTGGGACAGGGGGCACTGAAGCTTTCTTT
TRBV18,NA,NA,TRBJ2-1,CASSLNSDSYSFF,TGTGCCAGCTCACTAAATAGCGACTCTTATTCGTTCTTC
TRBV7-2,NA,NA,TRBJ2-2,CASGDRFSDGELFF,TGTGCCAGCGGAGACAGGTTCAGTGACGGGGAGCTGTTTTTT
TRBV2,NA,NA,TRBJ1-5,CASSERVGGPQHF,TGTGCCAGCAGTGAGAGGGTTGGCGGACCCCAGCATTTT
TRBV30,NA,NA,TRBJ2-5,CAWEAVPGHAGETQYF,TGTGCCTGGGAGGCAGTACCGGGACACGCAGGGGAGACCCAGTACTTC
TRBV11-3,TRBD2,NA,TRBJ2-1,CASSLGATSGYNEQFF,TGTGCCAGCAGCTTAGGAGCAACTAGCGGTTACAATGAGCAGTTCTTC
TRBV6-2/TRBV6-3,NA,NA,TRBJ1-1,CASSYSRGGLNTEAFF,TGTGCCAGCAGTTACTCCCGGGGAGGGTTGAACACTGAAGCTTTCTTT
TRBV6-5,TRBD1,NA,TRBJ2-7,CASRGDRDYEQYF,TGTGCCAGCAGGGGGGACAGGGACTACGAGCAGTACTTC
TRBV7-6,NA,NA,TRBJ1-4,CASSLTGRAEKLFF,TGTGCCAGCAGCTTAACGGGCAGGGCTGAAAAACTGTTTTTT
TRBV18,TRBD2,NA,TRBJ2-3,CASSTRGTSGGSYTDTQYF,TGTGCCAGCTCTACCCGGGGGACTAGCGGGGGTTCCTACACAGATACGCAGTATTTT
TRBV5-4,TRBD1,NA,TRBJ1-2,CASSLAMGQGYGYTF,TGTGCCAGCAGCTTGGCCATGGGACAGGGCTATGGCTACACCTTC
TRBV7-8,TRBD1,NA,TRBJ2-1,CASSLDRGNSYNEQFF,TGTGCCAGCAGCCTTGACAGGGGGAACTCCTACAATGAGCAGTTCTTC
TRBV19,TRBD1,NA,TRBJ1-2,CASSIPQGIHYGYTF,TGTGCCAGTAGTATTCCACAGGGGATCCACTATGGCTACACCTTC
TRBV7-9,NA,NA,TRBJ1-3,CASSLPETGNTIYF,TGTGCCAGCAGCTTACCGGAGACTGGAAACACCATATATTTT
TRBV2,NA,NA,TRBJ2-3,CASSERTDTDTQYF,TGTGCCAGCAGTGAGAGGACAGACACAGATACGCAGTATTTT
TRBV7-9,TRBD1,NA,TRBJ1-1,CASSRPGQGSEAFF,TGTGCCAGCAGTCGACCGGGACAGGGGTCTGAAGCTTTCTTT
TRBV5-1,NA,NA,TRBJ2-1,CASSLGGTVYNEQFF,TGCGCCAGCAGCTTGGGCGGGACAGTATACAATGAGCAGTTCTTC
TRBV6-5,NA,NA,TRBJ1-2,CASSYRGVRPDGYTF,TGTGCCAGCAGTTACCGCGGGGTCAGGCCGGATGGCTACACCTTC
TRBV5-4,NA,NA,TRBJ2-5,CASSSGQDRETQYF,TGTGCCAGCAGTTCGGGACAAGACAGAGAGACCCAGTACTTC
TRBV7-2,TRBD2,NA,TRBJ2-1,CASSSIELAGVVDEQFF,TGTGCCAGCAGCTCGATAGAACTAGCGGGAGTAGTCGATGAGCAGTTCTTC
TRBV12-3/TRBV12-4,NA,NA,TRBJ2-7,CASSYSYEQYF,TGTGCCAGCAGTTACAGCTACGAGCAGTACTTC
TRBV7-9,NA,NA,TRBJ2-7,CASSLAGFEQYF,TGTGCCAGCAGCTTAGCCGGGTTCGAGCAGTACTTC
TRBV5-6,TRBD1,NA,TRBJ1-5,CASSSTGGGNQPQHF,TGTGCCAGCAGTTCGACAGGGGGTGGCAATCAGCCCCAGCATTTT
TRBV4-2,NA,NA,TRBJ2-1,CASSRGGSSYNEQFF,TGTGCCAGCAGCCGTGGGGGGAGCTCCTACAATGAGCAGTTCTTC
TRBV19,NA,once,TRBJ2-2,CASSLVRTGELFF,TGTGCCAGTAGCCTAGTAAGGACCGGGGAGCTGTTTTTT
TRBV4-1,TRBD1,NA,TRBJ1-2,CASSRSGTGDGYTF,TGCGCCAGCAGCCGATCCGGGACAGGGGATGGCTACACCTTC
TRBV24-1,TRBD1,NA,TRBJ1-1,CATRSRDRAGNTEAFF,TGTGCCACCAGGTCCCGGGACAGGGCTGGGAACACTGAAGCTTTCTTT
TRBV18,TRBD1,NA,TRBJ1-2,CASSPGGQGDGYTF,TGTGCCAGCTCACCGGGAGGACAGGGGGATGGCTACACCTTC
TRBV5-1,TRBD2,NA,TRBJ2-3,CASSFQLAGGSTDTQYF,TGCGCCAGCAGCTTCCAACTAGCGGGGGGTTCCACAGATACGCAGTATTTT
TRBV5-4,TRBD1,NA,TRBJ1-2,CASSLPGTDSNYGYTF,TGTGCCAGCAGCTTGCCCGGGACAGACTCTAACTATGGCTACACCTTC
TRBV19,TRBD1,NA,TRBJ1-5,CASSIERGLSQPQHF,TGTGCCAGTAGTATAGAAAGGGGGCTGAGCCAGCCCCAGCATTTT
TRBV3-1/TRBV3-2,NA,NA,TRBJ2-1,CASRQPLAWDYNEQFF,TGTGCCAGCAGACAACCTCTAGCATGGGACTACAATGAGCAGTTCTTC
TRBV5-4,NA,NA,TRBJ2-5,CASSFLQETQYF,TGTGCCAGCAGCTTTCTCCAAGAGACCCAGTACTTC
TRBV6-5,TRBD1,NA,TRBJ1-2,CASSYSSGGDYGYTF,TGTGCCAGCAGTTACTCGTCAGGGGGCGACTATGGCTACACCTTC
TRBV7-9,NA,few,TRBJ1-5,CASSRGRDQPQHF,TGTGCCAGCAGCCGAGGGCGGGATCAGCCCCAGCATTTT
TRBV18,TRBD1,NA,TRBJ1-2,CASSPRQGLDGYTF,TGTGCCAGCTCACCAAGACAGGGGTTAGATGGCTACACCTTC
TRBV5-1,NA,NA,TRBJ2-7,CASSFATVKSSYEQYF,TGCGCCAGCAGCTTCGCGACAGTCAAATCATCCTACGAGCAGTACTTC
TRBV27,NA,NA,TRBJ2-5,CASSLNNQGRETQYF,TGTGCCAGCAGTTTAAATAACCAGGGGCGAGAGACCCAGTACTTC
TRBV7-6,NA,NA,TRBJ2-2,CASSLASPITGELFF,TGTGCCAGCAGCTTGGCTAGCCCCATCACCGGGGAGCTGTTTTTT
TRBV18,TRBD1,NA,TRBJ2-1,CASSRQGANLDAEQFF,TGTGCCAGCTCTCGACAGGGGGCTAATCTGGACGCTGAGCAGTTCTTC
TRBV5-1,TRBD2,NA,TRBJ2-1,CASSHTSGGHSYNEQFF,TGCGCCAGCAGCCATACTAGCGGGGGACACTCCTACAATGAGCAGTTCTTC
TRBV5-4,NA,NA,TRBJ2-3,CASSLFGANTDTQYF,TGTGCCAGCAGCTTGTTTGGGGCAAACACAGATACGCAGTATTTT